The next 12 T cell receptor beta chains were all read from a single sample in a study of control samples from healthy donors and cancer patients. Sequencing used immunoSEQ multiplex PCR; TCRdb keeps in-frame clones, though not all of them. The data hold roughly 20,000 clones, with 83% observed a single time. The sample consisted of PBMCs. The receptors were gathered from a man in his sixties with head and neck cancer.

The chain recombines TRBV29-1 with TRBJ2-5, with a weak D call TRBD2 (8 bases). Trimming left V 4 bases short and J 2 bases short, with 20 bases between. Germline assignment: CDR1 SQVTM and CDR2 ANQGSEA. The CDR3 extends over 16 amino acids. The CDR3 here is CSVGGLGGGLQETQYF. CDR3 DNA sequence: TGCAGCGTTGGGGGACTAGGAGGGGGCCTTCAAGAGACCCAGTACTTC.

The chain's CDR3 is CASSIVANTGELFF. CDR3 bases: TGTGCCAGTAGTATCGTCGCGAACACCGGGGAGCTGTTTTTT. J is TRBJ2-2 and V is TRBV19; D not certain. The germline CDR1 and CDR2 sequences are LNHDA and SQIVND (reference sequence). The V gene lost 3 bases and the J gene lost 0 bases, with 5 bases spanning the gap. The CDR3 length is 14 residues.

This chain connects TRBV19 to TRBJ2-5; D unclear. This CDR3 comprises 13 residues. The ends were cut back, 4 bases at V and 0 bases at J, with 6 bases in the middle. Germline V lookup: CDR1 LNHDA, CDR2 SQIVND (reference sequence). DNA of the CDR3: TGTGCCAGTAGTACCTACTACCAAGAGACCCAGTACTTC. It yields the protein CASSTYYQETQYF.

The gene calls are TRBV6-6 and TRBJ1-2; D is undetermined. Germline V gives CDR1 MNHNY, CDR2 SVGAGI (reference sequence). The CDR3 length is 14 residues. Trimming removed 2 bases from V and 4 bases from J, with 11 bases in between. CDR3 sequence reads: CASSYAGGGYGYTF. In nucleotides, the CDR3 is TGTGCCAGCAGTTACGCCGGTGGTGGCTATGGCTACACCTTC.

The DNA of the CDR3 is TGTGCTAGTGGTTTGCCCCTGGCCCAGAATGAGCAGTTCTTC. This gives the protein CASGLPLAQNEQFF. The V call is TRBV12-5, the J call TRBJ2-1, with D unclear. The V end was cut by 2 bases, the J end by 7 bases, with 12 bases between. Germline loops: CDR1 LGHNT, CDR2 FRNRAP. This CDR3 region has 14 residues. Complete variable domain (other parts from reference TRBV12-5 and TRBJ2-1): DARVTQTPRHKVTEMGQEVTMRCQPILGHNTVFWYRQTMMQGLELLAYFRNRAPLDDSGMPKDRFSAEMPDATLATLKIQPSEPRDSAVYFCASGLPLAQNEQFFGPGTRLTVL.

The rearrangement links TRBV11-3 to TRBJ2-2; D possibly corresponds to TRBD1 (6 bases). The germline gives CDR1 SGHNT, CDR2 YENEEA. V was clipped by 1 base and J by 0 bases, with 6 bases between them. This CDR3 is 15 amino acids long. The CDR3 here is CASSLGDTNTGELFF. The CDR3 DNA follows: TGTGCCAGCAGCTTAGGGGACACGAACACCGGGGAGCTGTTTTTT.

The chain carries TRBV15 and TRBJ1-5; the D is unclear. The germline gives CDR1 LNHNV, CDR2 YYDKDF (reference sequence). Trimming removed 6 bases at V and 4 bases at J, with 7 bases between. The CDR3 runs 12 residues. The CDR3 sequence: CATSRENQPQHF. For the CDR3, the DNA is TGTGCCACCAGTCGGGAGAATCAGCCCCAGCATTTT.

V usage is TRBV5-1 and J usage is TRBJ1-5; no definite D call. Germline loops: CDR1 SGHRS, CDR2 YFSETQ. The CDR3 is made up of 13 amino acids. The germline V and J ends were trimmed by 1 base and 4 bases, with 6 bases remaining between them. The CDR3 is CASSLNGNQPQHF. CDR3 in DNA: TGCGCCAGCAGCTTGAATGGGAATCAGCCCCAGCATTTT.

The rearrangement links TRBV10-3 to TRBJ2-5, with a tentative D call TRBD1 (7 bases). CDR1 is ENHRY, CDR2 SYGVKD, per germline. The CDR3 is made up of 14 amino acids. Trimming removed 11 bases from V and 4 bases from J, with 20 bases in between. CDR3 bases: TGTGCCGCGTCTCCCAACAGGGGAGGAGAGACCCAGTACTTC. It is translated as CAASPNRGGETQYF.

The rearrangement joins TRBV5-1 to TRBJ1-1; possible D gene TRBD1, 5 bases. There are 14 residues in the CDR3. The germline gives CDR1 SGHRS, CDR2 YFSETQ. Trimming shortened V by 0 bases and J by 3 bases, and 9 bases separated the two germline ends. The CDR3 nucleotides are TGCGCCAGCAGCTTGGCCGAAGGGGACACTGAAGCTTTCTTT. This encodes CASSLAEGDTEAFF.

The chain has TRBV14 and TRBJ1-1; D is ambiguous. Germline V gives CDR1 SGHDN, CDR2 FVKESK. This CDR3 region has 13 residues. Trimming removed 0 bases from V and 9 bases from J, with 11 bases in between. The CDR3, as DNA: TGTGCCAGCAGCCAAGATTACGGCGGGAAAGCTTTCTTT. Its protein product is CASSQDYGGKAFF.

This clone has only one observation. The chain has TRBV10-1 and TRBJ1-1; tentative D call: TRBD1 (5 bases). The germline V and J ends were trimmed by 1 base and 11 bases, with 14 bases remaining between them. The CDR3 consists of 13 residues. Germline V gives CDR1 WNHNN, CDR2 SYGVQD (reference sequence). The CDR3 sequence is CASSEWGESGAFF. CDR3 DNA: TGCGCCAGCAGTGAGTGGGGGGAAAGTGGTGCTTTCTTT.